The present T cell receptor beta chain was sequenced within a study of cytomegalovirus exposure and HLA in healthy donors. Study observations and caveats: Cytomegalovirus-associated TCR beta chains were listed, numbering 164. More than 15,000 TCR beta sequences were associated with HLA alleles at 0.05 false discovery rate in a later analysis.

CDR3 length: 14 residues. Per germline, CDR1 MDHEN and CDR2 SYDVKM. Trimming cost V 6 bases and J 13 bases, with 19 bases left between them. The study ran its PCR with 60 Vbeta and 13 Jbeta primers. The table came from immunoSEQ multiplex PCR; TCRdb's copy has only in-frame clones and leaves some out. The table shows tens of thousands of clones, with just under 80% occurring only once. This clone showed up just once. No antigen is known for it. What was sequenced was PBMCs. This sequence joins TRBV28 and TRBJ1-6; possible D gene TRBD1, 5 bases. The TCR comes from a woman aged 40-49 years in good health and CMV-seropositive. The CDR3 DNA sequence: TGTGCCAGCAGCCCGGCGGGGCCGGGAGAGCCCCTCCACTTT. This sequence encodes CASSPAGPGEPLHF.